The clone carrying this T cell receptor beta chain was counted ten times or more. Its target is unknown. UMIs and a universal primer site were added when TCR cDNA was made by 5'RACE template switching. Each CDR3 protein is one row after TCRdb ran MiXCR on the 5' RACE reads. This table holds some 350,000 distinct CDR3 sequences, 8.7% found once. This CDR3 spans 12 amino acids. CDR1 and CDR2 (germline): LNHNV, YYDKDF (reference sequence). V dropped 9 bases and J dropped 4 bases, with 10 bases sitting between them. This entry belongs to a study of T cells after yellow fever vaccination. Points from the study as a whole: Re-detected after boosting: most primary clones, 96% of CD4 and about 85% of CD8.

The V gene is TRBV15, the J gene TRBJ2-1, with D unresolved. The input for sequencing was PBMCs, taken on the day of the first yellow fever vaccination. The sequence was collected from a man between 18 and 35 years old who received the YFV17D yellow fever vaccine. CDR3 sequence reads: CATPQRYNEQFF. The DNA for the CDR3 is TGTGCCACTCCGCAGCGTTACAATGAGCAGTTCTTC. Full variable domain (rest looked up from reference TRBV15 and TRBJ2-1): DAMVIQNPRYQVTQFGKPVTLSCSQTLNHNVMYWYQQKSSQAPKLLFHYYDKDFNNEADTPDNFQSRRPNTSFCFLDIRSPGLGDTAMYLCATPQRYNEQFFGPGTRLTVL.